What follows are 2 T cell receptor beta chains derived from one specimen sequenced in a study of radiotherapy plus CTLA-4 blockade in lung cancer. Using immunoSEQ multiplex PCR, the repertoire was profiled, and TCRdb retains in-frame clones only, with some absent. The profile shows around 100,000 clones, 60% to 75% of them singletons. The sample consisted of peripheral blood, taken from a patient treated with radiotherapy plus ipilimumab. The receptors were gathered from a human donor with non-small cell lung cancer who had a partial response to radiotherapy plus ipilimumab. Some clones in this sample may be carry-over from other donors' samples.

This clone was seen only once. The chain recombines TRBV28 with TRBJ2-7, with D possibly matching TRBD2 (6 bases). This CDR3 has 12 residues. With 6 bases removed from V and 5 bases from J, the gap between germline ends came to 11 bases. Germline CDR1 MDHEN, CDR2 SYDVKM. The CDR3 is CASSRLGDEQYF. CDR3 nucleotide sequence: TGTGCCAGCAGCCGACTAGGGGACGAGCAGTACTTC.

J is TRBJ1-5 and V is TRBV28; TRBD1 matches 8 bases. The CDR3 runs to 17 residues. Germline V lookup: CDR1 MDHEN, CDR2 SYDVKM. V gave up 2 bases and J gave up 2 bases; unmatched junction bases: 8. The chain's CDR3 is CASSLIGQGRGNQPQHF. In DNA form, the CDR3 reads TGTGCCAGCAGTTTAATAGGACAGGGAAGGGGCAATCAGCCCCAGCATTTT.